The TCR beta chain under discussion was sequenced for a study of blood T cells in healthy people across ages. Isolating PBMCs gave at least 6 million of these cells per sample. The extraction recovered at least 5.5 micrograms of total RNA per sample. Trimming took off 0 bases at V and 0 bases at J, with 6 bases between the two ends. This CDR3 spans 14 amino acids. Then a second PCR, running roughly 7 to 11 cycles, was carried out with a sample-barcoded 5' primer and a J-beta primer mix. TCRdb processed the 5' RACE reads anew with MiXCR; each CDR3 protein has one entry. The sample lists around 1,500,000 distinct CDR3 sequences, roughly 40% occurring once.

Sequencing was done on a sample of blood. The receptor's source is a woman younger than 35 in good health. The chain links TRBV12-3 or TRBV12-4 to TRBJ2-7; D is uncertain. The CDR3 DNA reads TGTGCCAGCAGTTTAGCCCCAACCTCCTACGAGCAGTACTTC. Translating it yields CASSLAPTSYEQYF.